Listed here are 20 T cell receptor beta chains from one sample, sequenced in a study of T cells after yellow fever vaccination. TCRdb called the 5' RACE reads again in MiXCR, with one record for every CDR3 protein. The repertoire holds about 400,000 distinct CDR3 sequences, with under 7.5% as singletons. The material was PBMCs, obtained 5 days after the yellow fever booster vaccination. These receptors all come from a man under 40 who received the YFV17D yellow fever vaccine.

The chain has TRBV3-1 and TRBJ1-2; no firm D call. CDR1 and CDR2 from the germline V gene are LGHDT and YNNKEL (reference sequence). Deletions cut 1 base from V and 0 bases from J, with 6 bases between. The CDR3 sequence is 14 residues long. This chain's CDR3 is CASSQGISNYGYTF. The CDR3 nucleotides are TGTGCCAGCAGCCAAGGCATATCTAACTATGGCTACACCTTC.

This clonotype was observed a handful of times. V gene TRBV6-4 combines with J gene TRBJ2-2; D uncertain. Per the germline V gene, CDR1 is MRHNA and CDR2 is SNTAGT. V was clipped by 0 bases and J by 3 bases, with 2 bases between them. CDR3 length equals 13 residues. For the CDR3, the DNA is TGTGCCAGCAGTGACTCCGACACCGGGGAGCTGTTTTTT. This encodes CASSDSDTGELFF.

This clonotype has at least ten counts. The chain uses TRBV5-1 and TRBJ2-2; D unclear. The CDR3 has 15 amino acids. Germline V gene data show CDR1 as SGHRS and CDR2 as YFSETQ. Trimming removed 1 base from V and 0 bases from J, with 7 bases in between. The CDR3 bases are TGCGCCAGCAGCTTGCAGCACCCGAACACCGGGGAGCTGTTTTTT. Its protein is CASSLQHPNTGELFF.

This clonotype was observed at least ten times. This rearrangement joins TRBV25-1 to TRBJ2-1, with 8 bases matching TRBD1. Germline trimming cut 6 bases from V and 5 bases from J; bases unmatched to any gene: 3. Germline CDR1 reads MGHDK; CDR2 reads SYGVNS. The CDR3 extends over 13 amino acids. For the CDR3, the DNA is TGTGCCAGCAGAGGGACAGGAAACAATGAGCAGTTCTTC. Translation: CASRGTGNNEQFF.

This clonotype was recorded a few times. The rearrangement uses TRBV20-1 and TRBJ2-3; 11 positions match TRBD1. Germline CDR1 is DFQATT and CDR2 is SNEGSKA (reference sequence). The CDR3 has 16 residues. The J segment lost 9 bases and the V segment lost 0 bases, leaving 11 bases of the junction unmatched. Written as DNA, the CDR3 is TGCAGTGCTAGAGAAGGACAGGGGGCAATTTTGGGGACGCAGTATTTT. Protein sequence: CSAREGQGAILGTQYF.

The V call is TRBV7-9, the J call TRBJ2-7; 8 nucleotides match TRBD2. The V gene's germline CDR1 is SEHNR and CDR2 FQNEAQ (reference sequence). V trimming: 2 bases; J trimming: 6 bases; junction bases outside the gene matches: 15. The length of the CDR3 is 17 residues. CDR3: CASSLYPHGAGDLEQYF. In nucleotides, the CDR3 is TGTGCCAGCAGCTTATACCCCCACGGAGCGGGAGACCTCGAGCAGTACTTC. The full variable domain, rest sourced from reference TRBV7-9 and TRBJ2-7, is DTGVSQNPRHKITKRGQNVTFRCDPISEHNRLYWYRQTLGQGPEFLTYFQNEAQLEKSRLLSDRFSAERPKGSFSTLEIQRTEQGDSAMYLCASSLYPHGAGDLEQYFGPGTRLTVT.

This clonotype came up a few times. The chain carries TRBV6-2 or TRBV6-3 and TRBJ2-2; TRBD2 agrees at 10 bases. CDR1 MNHEY and CDR2 SVGEGT come from the germline V gene. The CDR3 length is 16 residues. J lost 3 bases, V lost 4 bases, and 5 bases had no gene match. For the CDR3, the DNA is TGTGCCAGCAGTTCTAGGACTAGCGGATACACCGGGGAGCTGTTTTTT. Its protein is CASSSRTSGYTGELFF.

CDR3 sequence reads: CAIRALWTGSYEQYF. The DNA for the CDR3 is TGTGCCATCAGGGCCCTTTGGACAGGATCCTACGAGCAGTACTTC. The J gene is TRBJ2-7, the V gene TRBV10-3; 7 bases line up with TRBD1. V shed 6 bases and J 1 base; nucleotides not matched to a gene: 9. CDR1 is ENHRY and CDR2 is SYGVKD in the germline V gene. This CDR3 is 15 amino acids long.

This clonotype was found many times. The chain links TRBV7-8 to TRBJ2-2, with a possible D match to TRBD2 (6 bases). V was trimmed by 5 bases and J by 0 bases, leaving 13 bases between them. This CDR3 region has 16 residues. Germline loops: CDR1 SGHVS, CDR2 FQNEAQ. The CDR3 reads CASSRMGGTNTGELFF. As DNA, the CDR3 is TGTGCCAGCAGCCGAATGGGCGGGACGAACACCGGGGAGCTGTTTTTT.

In its sample, this clonotype was seen a few times. The chain joins TRBV7-2 to TRBJ2-5; D is uncertain. V shed 2 bases and J shed 0 bases, with 10 bases lying between them. Germline V lookup: CDR1 SGHTA, CDR2 FQGNSA. This CDR3 comprises 15 residues. CDR3 sequence reads: CASSLPELYQETQYF. The CDR3 nucleotides read TGTGCCAGCAGCTTACCCGAGCTGTACCAAGAGACCCAGTACTTC.

This CDR3 reads CASSQFREGLGDTQYF. Here the CDR3 DNA reads TGCGCCAGCAGTCAATTTCGGGAGGGGCTAGGGGATACGCAGTATTTT. V gene TRBV23-1 combines with J gene TRBJ2-3; 8 positions match TRBD2. TRBV23-1 is classed as an ORF, of uncertain function. This CDR3 has 16 amino acids. The V segment lost 1 base and the J segment 6 bases; nucleotides outside the gene matches: 9.

Many counts were recorded for this clonotype. This chain uses TRBV30 with TRBJ2-2, with 8 bases that match TRBD2. Germline CDR1 and CDR2: GTSNPN and SVGIG (reference sequence). J was trimmed by 4 bases and V by 2 bases; bases with no gene match: 6. The CDR3 sequence is 15 residues long. The CDR3 coding sequence is TGTGCCTGGAGTTCGGGACTAGGGAGCACCGGGGAGCTGTTTTTT. It codes for CAWSSGLGSTGELFF. The complete variable domain, with remaining parts taken from reference TRBV30 and TRBJ2-2, reads SQTIHQWPATLVQPVGSPLSLECTVEGTSNPNLYWYRQAAGRGLQLLFYSVGIGQISSEVPQNLSASRPQDRQFILSSKKLLLSDSGFYLCAWSSGLGSTGELFFGEGSRLTVL.

The chain uses TRBV7-8 and TRBJ1-1; D gene ambiguous. This CDR3 spans 13 amino acids. Germline assignment: CDR1 SGHVS and CDR2 FQNEAQ. V dropped 5 bases and J dropped 7 bases, with 14 bases sitting between them. The CDR3 coding sequence is TGTGCCAGCAGCGTCAGTACCCTCGGTGAAGCTTTCTTT. Its protein is CASSVSTLGEAFF.

CDR3 loop: CASSPNVGDRETQYF. The CDR3 DNA reads as TGTGCCAGCAGCCCAAACGTGGGGGATAGAGAGACCCAGTACTTC. V is TRBV9 and J is TRBJ2-5, with D perhaps matching TRBD1 or TRBD2 (5 bases each). The CDR3 has 15 amino acids. V was clipped by 4 bases and J by 4 bases, with 17 bases between them. Germline CDR1 and CDR2: SGDLS and YYNGEE.

This chain links TRBV6-1 with TRBJ2-5; maybe TRBD2 (5 bases). The germline V gene encodes CDR1 MNHNS and CDR2 SASEGT. There are 15 residues in the CDR3. Trimming left V 8 bases short and J 5 bases short, with 21 bases between. Here the CDR3 DNA reads TGTGCCAGCGGCACGGGGTTCGAGGAATGGGAGACCCAGTACTTC. It yields the protein CASGTGFEEWETQYF.

This chain links TRBV18 with TRBJ1-2; the D is unclear. Deletions cut 2 bases from V and 4 bases from J, with 5 bases between. CDR3 length equals 12 residues. Germline assignment: CDR1 KGHSH and CDR2 LQKENI. In DNA form, the CDR3 reads TGTGCCAGCTCACCAAGCATCTATGGCTACACCTTC. This gives the protein CASSPSIYGYTF.

V usage is TRBV27 and J usage is TRBJ2-3; 11 bases are a match to TRBD1. CDR1 MNHEY and CDR2 SMNVEV come from the germline V gene (reference sequence). This CDR3 contains 14 residues. V was pared by 5 bases and J by 8 bases, with 6 bases of the junction left unmatched. In nucleotides, the CDR3 is TGTGCCAGCAGTGAAGGACAGGGGGCGCGTACGCAGTATTTT. Translated, it gives CASSEGQGARTQYF.

The chain carries TRBV4-3 and TRBJ2-4, with 7 bases aligning to TRBD2. The CDR3 runs 14 residues. The J segment lost 11 bases and the V segment lost 2 bases, leaving 9 bases of the junction unmatched. From germline, CDR1 is LGHNA and CDR2 YSLEER. The CDR3 sequence is CASSQWSSGSLQYF. For the CDR3, the DNA is TGCGCCAGCAGCCAATGGAGTAGCGGGTCGCTTCAGTACTTC.

The sample holds many counts of this clonotype. This chain joins TRBV5-1 and TRBJ2-1, with 9 bases matching TRBD2. J was trimmed by 4 bases and V by 4 bases; bases with no gene match: 6. The CDR3 is 15 amino acids. Germline V lookup: CDR1 SGHRS, CDR2 YFSETQ. The CDR3 loop is CASSPAGGAYNEQFF. The CDR3 DNA follows: TGCGCCAGCAGCCCAGCGGGAGGAGCTTACAATGAGCAGTTCTTC. The full variable domain, with the rest looked up from reference TRBV5-1 and TRBJ2-1, is KAGVTQTPRYLIKTRGQQVTLSCSPISGHRSVSWYQQTPGQGLQFLFEYFSETQRNKGNFPGRFSGRQFSNSRSEMNVSTLELGDSALYLCASSPAGGAYNEQFFGPGTRLTVL.

At least ten counts were recorded for this clonotype. The V gene is TRBV12-3 or TRBV12-4, the J gene TRBJ2-5; D not certain. The CDR3 runs 13 residues. V gave up 5 bases and J gave up 5 bases, with 12 bases separating them. CDR3 sequence (DNA): TGTGCCAGCAGTGCTAGGGTGGCGGAGACCCAGTACTTC. This translates into CASSARVAETQYF.